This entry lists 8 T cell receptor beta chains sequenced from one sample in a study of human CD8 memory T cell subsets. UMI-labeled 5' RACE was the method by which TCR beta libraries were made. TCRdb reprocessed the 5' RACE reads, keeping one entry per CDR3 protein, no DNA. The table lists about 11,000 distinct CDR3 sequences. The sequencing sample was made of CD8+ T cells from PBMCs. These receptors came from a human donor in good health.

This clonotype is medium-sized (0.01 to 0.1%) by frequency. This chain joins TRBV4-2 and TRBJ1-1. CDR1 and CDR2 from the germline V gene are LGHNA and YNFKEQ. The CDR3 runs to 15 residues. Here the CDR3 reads CASSQDKPSRKEAFF.

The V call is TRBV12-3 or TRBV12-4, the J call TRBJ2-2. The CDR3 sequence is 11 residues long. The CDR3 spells CASSQEQELFF.

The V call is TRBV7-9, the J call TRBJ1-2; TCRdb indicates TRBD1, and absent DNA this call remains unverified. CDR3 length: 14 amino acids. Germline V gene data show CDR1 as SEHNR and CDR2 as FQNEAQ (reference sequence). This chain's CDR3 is CASSQGQGNYGYTF.

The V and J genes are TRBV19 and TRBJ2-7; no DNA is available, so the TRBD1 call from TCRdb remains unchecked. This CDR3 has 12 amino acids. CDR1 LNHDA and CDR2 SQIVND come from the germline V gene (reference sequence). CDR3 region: CASSPTGREQYF.

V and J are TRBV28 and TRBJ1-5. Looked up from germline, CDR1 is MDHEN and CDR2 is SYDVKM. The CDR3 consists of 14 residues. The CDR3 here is CASSLGFQSQPQHF.

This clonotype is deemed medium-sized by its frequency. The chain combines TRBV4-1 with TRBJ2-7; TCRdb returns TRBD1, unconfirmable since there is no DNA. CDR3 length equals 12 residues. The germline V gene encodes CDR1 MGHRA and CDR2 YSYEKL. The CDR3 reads CASSRMGGEQYF.

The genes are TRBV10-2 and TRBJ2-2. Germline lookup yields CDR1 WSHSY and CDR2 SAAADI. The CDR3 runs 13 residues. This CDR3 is CATQVINTGELFF.

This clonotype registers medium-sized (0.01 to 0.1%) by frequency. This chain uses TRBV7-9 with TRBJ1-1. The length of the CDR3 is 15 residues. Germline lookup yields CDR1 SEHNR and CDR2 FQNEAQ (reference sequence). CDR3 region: CASSLAQGHNTEAFF. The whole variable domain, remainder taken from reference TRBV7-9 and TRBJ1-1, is DTGVSQNPRHKITKRGQNVTFRCDPISEHNRLYWYRQTLGQGPEFLTYFQNEAQLEKSRLLSDRFSAERPKGSFSTLEIQRTEQGDSAMYLCASSLAQGHNTEAFFGQGTRLTVV.